The sample holds a few counts of the clone carrying this T cell receptor beta chain. The antigen remains undetermined. TCRdb analysed the reads with MiXCR anew, one entry per CDR3 protein. The sample includes about 42,000 distinct CDR3 sequences, 10% to 15% of them seen just once. Per germline, CDR1 SGDLS and CDR2 YYNGEE. Trimming cost V 7 bases and J 2 bases, with 14 bases left between them. CDR3 size: 14 residues. This entry comes from a study of type 1 regulatory T cells. Study background: An in vitro protocol generated T-allo10, a Tr1-enriched, alloantigen-specific CD4 T cell product.

Overall study findings and caveats: Tr1 cells had a more restricted TCR repertoire than non-Tr1 cells.

V is TRBV9 and J is TRBJ2-3; D is perhaps TRBD1 or TRBD2 (5 bases each). The TCR originated in a human donor in good health. Sequenced sample: cultured non-Tr1 T cells, either the whole culture or a sorted T cell fraction (not recorded which). CDR3 sequence reads: CASSTRDHTDTQYF. CDR3 DNA sequence: TGTGCCAGCTCTACCCGGGACCACACAGATACGCAGTATTTT.